This record looks at one T cell receptor (beta chain) sequence and its context. This sample was taken from a study of T cell changes during pregnancy in multiple sclerosis. Sequenced by immunoSEQ multiplex PCR; TCRdb stores in-frame clones only, minus some. The data show about 100,000 clones, about 92% seen once. V lost 5 bases to trimming and J lost 1 base; unmatched junction nucleotides: 4. CDR1 is MNHNS, CDR2 SASEGT, per germline. CDR3 length: 15 residues. The clonotype was recovered from a female donor with multiple sclerosis, enrolled in a pregnancy study. Sequenced here: peripheral blood, sampled in the first trimester of pregnancy. The chain joins TRBV6-1 to TRBJ2-1; 8 nucleotides line up with TRBD2. CDR3 coding DNA: TGTGCCAGCAGTTCGGGAGGGGGGTCCTACAATGAGCAGTTCTTC. This translates into CASSSGGGSYNEQFF.